The 20 T cell receptor beta chains below were found in one sample sequenced in a study of cytomegalovirus exposure and HLA in healthy donors. TCRdb keeps only in-frame clones here, not all; method: immunoSEQ multiplex PCR. The table shows approximately 60,000 clones, with 75% to 95% occurring only once. The sequenced sample consisted of PBMCs. The origin of the receptors is a man younger than 35 in good health and CMV-seronegative.

This chain connects TRBV5-8 to TRBJ1-4; 9 nucleotides line up with TRBD1. The CDR3 has 15 residues. Germline-derived CDR1 and CDR2 are SGHTS and YDEGEE. V lost 1 base, J lost 5 bases, and 3 bases stayed unmatched. CDR3 sequence reads: CASSLKGTGNEKLFF. CDR3 bases: TGTGCCAGCAGCTTGAAAGGGACAGGGAATGAAAAACTGTTTTTT.

The rearrangement links TRBV15 to TRBJ2-1, with 9 bases identical to TRBD2. Unmatched junction bases numbered 15, after V lost 0 bases and J lost 12 bases. This CDR3 has 17 amino acids. Germline CDR1 and CDR2: LNHNV and YYDKDF (reference sequence). The CDR3 sequence is CATSRDLAGGPFSVQFF. CDR3 DNA sequence: TGTGCCACCAGCAGAGATCTGGCGGGAGGGCCCTTTAGTGTGCAGTTCTTC.

The V and J genes are TRBV4-1 and TRBJ1-5; 9 nucleotides line up with TRBD1. Trimming removed 0 bases from V and 3 bases from J; junction bases left unmatched: 3. The CDR3 runs 16 residues. Looked up from germline, CDR1 is MGHRA and CDR2 is YSYEKL. The CDR3 is CASSQEQGAINQPQHF. DNA for the CDR3: TGCGCCAGCAGCCAAGAACAGGGGGCTATCAATCAGCCCCAGCATTTT.

This clone has just one count. The chain links TRBV15 to TRBJ2-5; possibly TRBD2 for D (5 bases). This CDR3 has 15 residues. Trimming stripped 1 base from V and 5 bases from J, with 14 bases between. Germline loops: CDR1 LNHNV, CDR2 YYDKDF (reference sequence). CDR3 nucleotide sequence: TGTGCCACCAGCAGAGGCCATGCGGGCAGGGAGACCCAGTACTTC. It is translated as CATSRGHAGRETQYF.

CDR3 DNA: TGTGCCAGCACCCCCCCCTGGCGGGGGACCACCGGGGAGCTGTTTTTT. Protein sequence: CASTPPWRGTTGELFF. J is TRBJ2-2 and V is TRBV7-2; 7 bases line up with TRBD2. The length of the CDR3 is 16 residues. The V gene end was trimmed by 7 bases and the J gene end by 4 bases; junction bases not matched to a gene: 12. The V gene's germline CDR1 is SGHTA and CDR2 FQGNSA.

This clone has just one count. This chain links TRBV5-1 with TRBJ1-5, with D possibly matching TRBD1 (6 bases). The CDR3 contains 15 residues. Trimming pared 3 bases from V and 6 bases from J, leaving 16 bases between. Per the germline V gene, CDR1 is SGHRS and CDR2 is YFSETQ. This CDR3 reads CASSSTGTPSQPQHF. The CDR3 nucleotides read TGCGCCAGCAGCTCCACAGGGACCCCCAGTCAGCCCCAGCATTTT.

J is TRBJ1-2 and V is TRBV28, with 8 positions matching TRBD1. V trimming: 5 bases; J trimming: 0 bases; junction bases outside the gene matches: 8. The CDR3 is 16 residues long. Germline loops: CDR1 MDHEN, CDR2 SYDVKM. In nucleotides, the CDR3 is TGTGCCAGCAGTCCCCTGGGGACAGGAGCTAACTATGGCTACACCTTC. Its translation: CASSPLGTGANYGYTF.

The genes are TRBV6-1 and TRBJ2-4, with TRBD1 as a possible D gene (5 bases). The germline CDR1 and CDR2 sequences are MNHNS and SASEGT. CDR3 length: 15 residues. V lost 2 bases and J 8 bases, leaving 16 bases between the germline ends. The chain's CDR3 is CASSEQSGYYYIQYF. The CDR3 DNA is TGTGCCAGCAGTGAACAGTCAGGGTATTATTACATTCAGTACTTC.

The CDR3 sequence is CASRGRVQTYEQYF. The CDR3 DNA reads as TGTGCCAGCAGGGGCAGGGTACAAACCTACGAGCAGTACTTC. The chain uses TRBV6-5 and TRBJ2-7; TRBD1 might be the D (5 bases). CDR3 length equals 14 residues. The germline V and J ends were trimmed by 6 bases and 2 bases, with 14 bases remaining between them. The germline V gene encodes CDR1 MNHEY and CDR2 SVGAGI.

J is TRBJ1-1 and V is TRBV5-4; 10 nucleotides line up with TRBD1. The germline V gene encodes CDR1 SGHNT and CDR2 YYREEE (reference sequence). The CDR3 contains 12 residues. V lost 7 bases, J lost 6 bases, and 3 bases stayed unmatched. CDR3 amino acids: CASPGQGPEAFF. CDR3 DNA sequence: TGTGCCAGCCCGGGACAGGGGCCTGAAGCTTTCTTT. The full variable domain, in which reference TRBV5-4 and TRBJ1-1 provide the parts outside the CDR3, is ETGVTQSPTHLIKTRGQQVTLRCSSQSGHNTVSWYQQALGQGPQFIFQYYREEENGRGNFPPRFSGLQFPNYSSELNVNALELDDSALYLCASPGQGPEAFFGQGTRLTVV.

The chain couples TRBV30 to TRBJ1-1, with unresolved D. Trimming cost V 0 bases and J 1 base, with 12 bases left between them. This CDR3 spans 15 amino acids. CDR1 and CDR2 (germline): GTSNPN, SVGIG (reference sequence). CDR3 nucleotides: TGTGCCTGGAGTGTACCGAGTAGTGGGAACACTGAAGCTTTCTTT. Its translation is CAWSVPSSGNTEAFF.

This chain uses TRBV7-9 with TRBJ1-2, with D perhaps TRBD1 (5 bases). Trimming pared 1 base from V and 2 bases from J, leaving 14 bases between. CDR3 length: 16 residues. CDR1 is SEHNR, CDR2 FQNEAQ, per germline (reference sequence). Written as DNA, the CDR3 is TGTGCCAGCAGCTTAGATAACCCAGGGCGGAACTATGGCTACACCTTC. This codes for CASSLDNPGRNYGYTF.

The V gene is TRBV18, the J gene TRBJ2-3, with D possibly being TRBD2 (6 bases). The CDR3 is made up of 15 amino acids. Trimming removed 2 bases at V and 3 bases at J, with 12 bases between. Germline values: CDR1 KGHSH, CDR2 LQKENI. The CDR3 sequence: CASSPGGAGTDTQYF. DNA for the CDR3: TGTGCCAGCTCACCAGGGGGAGCGGGTACAGATACGCAGTATTTT.

The genes are TRBV28 and TRBJ2-2; weak D call: TRBD2 (5 bases). V lost 2 bases and J lost 9, with 7 bases in between. This CDR3 is 12 amino acids long. Germline values: CDR1 MDHEN, CDR2 SYDVKM. The CDR3: CASSLEGWELFF. Here the CDR3 DNA reads TGTGCCAGCAGTTTAGAGGGATGGGAGCTGTTTTTT.

V usage is TRBV6-5 and J usage is TRBJ2-7; perhaps TRBD1 as D (5 bases). Trimming stripped 5 bases from V and 1 base from J, with 12 bases between. Per germline, CDR1 MNHEY and CDR2 SVGAGI. CDR3 length: 14 residues. The CDR3 bases are TGTGCCAGCAGTGAAGGCAGGGCGTCCTACGAGCAGTACTTC. Translating it yields CASSEGRASYEQYF.

The chain has TRBV4-2 and TRBJ2-1; D perhaps matches TRBD2 (6 bases). The CDR3 sequence is 15 residues long. V dropped 3 bases and J dropped 1 base, with 10 bases sitting between them. Germline CDR1 LGHNA, CDR2 YNFKEQ. CDR3 nucleotide sequence: TGTGCCAGCAGCCAGAGTAGCGGTTCCTACAATGAGCAGTTCTTC. Its translation: CASSQSSGSYNEQFF.

This chain connects TRBV6-1 to TRBJ1-3; D possibly corresponds to TRBD1 (5 bases). Germline CDR1 is MNHNS and CDR2 is SASEGT. Trimming left V 5 bases short and J 4 bases short, with 9 bases between. The CDR3 is made up of 13 amino acids. The CDR3 DNA sequence: TGTGCCAGCAGTCCCGACAGAGGAAACACCATATATTTT. Amino acid sequence: CASSPDRGNTIYF.

The chain is built from TRBV5-1 and TRBJ1-3; D perhaps matches TRBD1 (6 bases). The germline CDR1 and CDR2 sequences are SGHRS and YFSETQ. Trimming took 5 bases from V and 0 from J, leaving 9 bases between them. This CDR3 region has 14 residues. For the CDR3, the DNA is TGCGCCAGCAGAGAGGGGGTCTCTGGAAACACCATATATTTT. Protein: CASREGVSGNTIYF.

The chain uses TRBV2 and TRBJ2-7; the match to TRBD1 covers 11 bases. J gave up 2 bases and V 11 bases, and 5 bases lay outside the gene matches. Germline CDR1 is SNHLY and CDR2 is FYNNEI. CDR3 size: 13 residues. CDR3 bases: TGTGCCTGTAGGACAGGGGGCCCCTACGAGCAGTACTTC. It is translated as CACRTGGPYEQYF.

The chain employs TRBV28 and TRBJ2-7; TRBD1 agrees at 9 bases. V shed 5 bases, J shed 3 bases, and the junction held 8 bases outside the gene matches. The CDR3 loop spans 15 amino acids. Germline CDR1 MDHEN, CDR2 SYDVKM. The CDR3 DNA reads TGTGCCAGCAGTCGCCGGGACAGGGTTCTCTACGAGCAGTACTTC. As protein: CASSRRDRVLYEQYF.